These 28 T cell receptor beta chains were all obtained from the same sample, sequenced in a study of T cell changes during pregnancy in multiple sclerosis. Method: immunoSEQ multiplex PCR; TCRdb's copy keeps in-frame clones and lacks some. This table has about 97,000 clones, less than 95% appearing once. Source: peripheral blood, taken in the second trimester of pregnancy. All receptors derive from a female donor in good health, enrolled as a control in a pregnancy study.

For this clone: One end of the junction varies from germline; a read error may be responsible. The genes are TRBV9 and TRBJ2-3; TRBD2 matches 11 bases. CDR1 is SGDLS and CDR2 is YYNGEE in the germline V gene. This CDR3 is 13 amino acids long. The CDR3 nucleotides read TGTGCCAGTAGCGGGAGGGCGGAAGATACGCAGTATTTT. It codes for CASSGRAEDTQYF. Complete variable domain (other parts from reference TRBV9 and TRBJ2-3): DSGVTQTPKHLITATGQRVTLRCSPRSGDLSVYWYQQSLDQGLQFLIQYYNGEERAKGNILERFSAQQFPDLHSELNLSSLELGDSALYFCASSGRAEDTQYFGPGTRLTVL.

The chain carries TRBV6-5 and TRBJ2-7; 7 bases map to TRBD1. V shed 5 bases and J 7 bases; nucleotides not matched to a gene: 8. The V gene's germline CDR1 is MNHEY and CDR2 SVGAGI. There are 13 residues in the CDR3. CDR3 nucleotide sequence: TGTGCCAGCAGTCGGGACAGAGTTGGGGAGCAGTACTTC. It translates to CASSRDRVGEQYF.

J is TRBJ1-2 and V is TRBV6-1, with D unclear. The V and J ends lost 0 bases and 2 bases respectively, with 10 bases between them. Germline assignment: CDR1 MNHNS and CDR2 SASEGT. The CDR3 has 15 amino acids. The CDR3, as DNA: TGTGCCAGCAGTGAAGCAGAGATCTGGAACTATGGCTACACCTTC. It translates to CASSEAEIWNYGYTF.

The CDR3 DNA is TGTGCCAGCTCTACAGAGCGGGGGGGGCAGCAAGAGACCCAGTACTTC. It encodes CASSTERGGQQETQYF. The rearrangement uses TRBV5-6 and TRBJ2-5; 10 bases are a match to TRBD2. Germline V gives CDR1 SGHDT, CDR2 YYEEEE. With 7 bases clipped from V and 2 bases from J, the junction kept 11 bases outside the gene matches. This CDR3 contains 16 residues.

The chain links TRBV30 to TRBJ1-2; TRBD1 is a possible D gene (5 bases). Germline values: CDR1 GTSNPN, CDR2 SVGIG (reference sequence). CDR3 length: 13 amino acids. V lost 5 bases and J lost 8, with 18 bases in between. In DNA form, the CDR3 reads TGTGCCTGGGGGAGGGGTCCCTCTCAAGGCTACACCTTC. This gives the protein CAWGRGPSQGYTF.

This chain links TRBV9 with TRBJ2-3; TRBD2 might be the D (5 bases). Germline lookup yields CDR1 SGDLS and CDR2 YYNGEE. The CDR3 consists of 13 residues. Deletions cut 3 bases from V and 1 base from J, with 6 bases between. The CDR3 region has the DNA TGTGCCAGCAGCGGACTACGCACAGATACGCAGTATTTT. Residues: CASSGLRTDTQYF.

This chain connects TRBV6-5 to TRBJ2-6, with TRBD1 identical over 7 bases. This CDR3 region has 15 residues. Germline values: CDR1 MNHEY, CDR2 SVGAGI. After removal of 6 bases from V and 2 bases from J, the junction contained 4 bases not matched to a gene. CDR3 protein: CASRLTGAGANVLTF. The CDR3, as DNA: TGTGCCAGCAGATTAACAGGGGCTGGGGCCAACGTCCTGACTTTC.

The chain recombines TRBV9 with TRBJ1-2, with D possibly TRBD1 on 5 matching bases. There are 15 residues in the CDR3. CDR1 and CDR2 (germline): SGDLS, YYNGEE. Trimming took off 4 bases at V and 4 bases at J, with 17 bases between the two ends. The CDR3 nucleotides are TGTGCCAGCAGCCCCGAGACGGGGGAATTCTATGGCTACACCTTC. Its translation: CASSPETGEFYGYTF.

This rearrangement joins TRBV2 to TRBJ2-4, with 10 bases aligning to TRBD1. CDR1 and CDR2 (germline): SNHLY, FYNNEI. Losses at the gene ends were 7 bases for V and 6 bases for J; bases not matched to a gene: 18. The CDR3 sequence is 18 residues long. As DNA, the CDR3 is TGTGCCAGCAAACTAACCGGGACAGGGGCGGCCTTCTCAAACATTCAGTACTTC. Encoded protein: CASKLTGTGAAFSNIQYF.

The chain carries TRBV15 and TRBJ1-5; D remains unclear. This CDR3 is built from 14 residues. V was shortened by 6 bases and J by 2 bases, with 11 bases between the two germline ends. The germline gives CDR1 LNHNV, CDR2 YYDKDF (reference sequence). The CDR3 is CATRDYSGNQPQHF. The CDR3 nucleotides are TGTGCCACCAGGGATTATAGCGGCAATCAGCCCCAGCATTTT.

The V call is TRBV6-5, the J call TRBJ1-6, with no clear D. Trimming removed 2 bases at V and 7 bases at J, with 12 bases between. From germline, CDR1 is MNHEY and CDR2 SVGAGI. CDR3 size: 15 residues. CDR3 region: CASSYGGKGNSPLHF. CDR3 in DNA: TGTGCCAGCAGTTACGGCGGGAAGGGAAATTCACCCCTCCACTTT.

The chain carries TRBV7-2 and TRBJ2-2; possible D gene TRBD1, 5 bases. This CDR3 has 13 residues. Trimming shortened V by 5 bases and J by 6 bases, and 10 bases separated the two germline ends. The V gene's germline CDR1 is SGHTA and CDR2 FQGNSA. CDR3 bases: TGTGCCAGCAGCGGGGCCCGATCCGGGGAGCTGTTTTTT. Its translation is CASSGARSGELFF.

This clone was seen once. The chain employs TRBV5-1 and TRBJ1-5; 7 bases align to TRBD1. Trimming took 5 bases from V and 4 from J; bases not matched to a gene: 9. CDR3 length: 15 residues. Looked up from germline, CDR1 is SGHRS and CDR2 is YFSETQ. DNA for the CDR3: TGCGCCAGCAGATATGGGACAGACGTTAATCAGCCCCAGCATTTT. Its protein product is CASRYGTDVNQPQHF. Full variable domain (rest looked up from reference TRBV5-1 and TRBJ1-5): KAGVTQTPRYLIKTRGQQVTLSCSPISGHRSVSWYQQTPGQGLQFLFEYFSETQRNKGNFPGRFSGRQFSNSRSEMNVSTLELGDSALYLCASRYGTDVNQPQHFGDGTRLSIL.

The chain is built from TRBV4-3 and TRBJ1-4; 8 positions agree with TRBD1. The CDR3 spans 16 residues. The germline gives CDR1 LGHNA, CDR2 YSLEER. With 0 bases clipped from V and 3 bases from J, the junction kept 3 bases outside the gene matches. CDR3 in DNA: TGCGCCAGCAGCCAAGATTTGGGACAGGCTAATGAAAAACTGTTTTTT. It is translated as CASSQDLGQANEKLFF.

The chain recombines TRBV27 with TRBJ1-4; a possible D gene is TRBD1 (6 bases). The CDR3 runs to 14 residues. Trimming pared 6 bases from V and 6 bases from J, leaving 14 bases between. Germline assignment: CDR1 MNHEY and CDR2 SMNVEV (reference sequence). The chain's CDR3 is CASSLDRWDEKLFF. Written as DNA, the CDR3 is TGTGCCAGCAGCCTCGACAGGTGGGATGAAAAACTGTTTTTT.

This clone was picked up a small number of times. The J gene is TRBJ2-3, the V gene TRBV5-1; 15 bases are shared with TRBD2. CDR1 and CDR2 from the germline V gene are SGHRS and YFSETQ. Trimming took 4 bases from V and 5 from J; bases not matched to a gene: 11. CDR3 size: 18 residues. The CDR3: CASSHRTSGGVERDTQYF. The DNA for the CDR3 is TGCGCCAGCAGCCACCGGACTAGCGGGGGGGTGGAGAGAGATACGCAGTATTTT.

The chain carries TRBV2 and TRBJ1-1, with D maybe TRBD1 (6 bases). The V end was cut by 3 bases, the J end by 3 bases, with 11 bases between. This CDR3 comprises 14 residues. The germline CDR1 and CDR2 sequences are SNHLY and FYNNEI. The CDR3 nucleotides read TGTGCCAGCAGTGAGACGGGGGGGCACACTGAAGCTTTCTTT. Translating gives CASSETGGHTEAFF.

The J gene is TRBJ2-5, the V gene TRBV29-1; a weak D match, TRBD1 (6 bases). The CDR3 consists of 12 residues. V was pared by 6 bases and J by 2 bases, with 10 bases between. CDR1 and CDR2 (germline): SQVTM, ANQGSEA. The CDR3 sequence: CSVGTQQETQYF. Written as DNA, the CDR3 is TGCAGCGTCGGGACACAGCAAGAGACCCAGTACTTC.

Comment on this clone: Other nucleotide sequences in the sample specify the same CDR3. V is TRBV4-3 and J is TRBJ2-6, with D tentatively TRBD1 (5 bases). The CDR3 totals 16 residues. Germline V gene data show CDR1 as LGHNA and CDR2 as YSLEER. V lost 0 bases and J lost 1, with 7 bases in between. CDR3: CASSQDQGSGANVLTF. CDR3 bases: TGCGCCAGCAGCCAAGACCAGGGATCTGGGGCCAACGTCCTGACTTTC.

V and J are TRBV15 and TRBJ1-1, with D unresolved. Deletions cut 7 bases from V and 2 bases from J, with 11 bases between. The CDR3 has 13 residues. CDR1 is LNHNV and CDR2 is YYDKDF in the germline V gene (reference sequence). The CDR3 DNA sequence: TGTGCCACCAAGCCGCGGGGAAACACTGAAGCTTTCTTT. Translation: CATKPRGNTEAFF. Drawing the rest from reference TRBV15 and TRBJ1-1, the complete variable domain is DAMVIQNPRYQVTQFGKPVTLSCSQTLNHNVMYWYQQKSSQAPKLLFHYYDKDFNNEADTPDNFQSRRPNTSFCFLDIRSPGLGDTAMYLCATKPRGNTEAFFGQGTRLTVV.

CDR3 nucleotide sequence: TGCGCCAGCAGCTTGGGGTCAGGGGGTTCCCGGCAGCCCCAGCATTTT. It yields the protein CASSLGSGGSRQPQHF. The V call is TRBV5-1, the J call TRBJ1-5, with 7 nucleotides matching TRBD1. CDR1 and CDR2 from the germline V gene are SGHRS and YFSETQ. The CDR3 totals 16 residues. Trimming took 0 bases from V and 7 from J; bases not matched to a gene: 10.

The rearrangement uses TRBV19 and TRBJ2-1; maybe TRBD2 (5 bases). The length of the CDR3 is 17 residues. Trimming pared 4 bases from V and 4 bases from J, leaving 20 bases between. CDR1 and CDR2 from the germline V gene are LNHDA and SQIVND (reference sequence). CDR3 sequence reads: CASSTPVARGLYNEQFF. The CDR3 nucleotides are TGTGCCAGTAGTACCCCAGTCGCGCGAGGGCTATACAATGAGCAGTTCTTC.

The rearrangement links TRBV11-1 to TRBJ1-4; D unclear. Germline CDR1 SGHAT, CDR2 FQDESV (reference sequence). CDR3 length: 15 residues. V was clipped by 8 bases and J by 10 bases, with 23 bases between them. CDR3 nucleotides: TGTGCCAGCGGAGGCCGTCGCGGAGAAGAAACAAAACTGTTTTTT. As protein: CASGGRRGEETKLFF.

V gene TRBV2 combines with J gene TRBJ1-2; the D is unclear. Trimming shortened V by 6 bases and J by 4 bases, and 18 bases separated the two germline ends. The CDR3 length is 15 residues. Germline-derived CDR1 and CDR2 are SNHLY and FYNNEI. The CDR3 here is CASRDGGWRFYGYTF. The DNA of the CDR3 is TGTGCCAGCAGGGACGGAGGGTGGCGGTTCTATGGCTACACCTTC.

This clone was seen just once. The chain has TRBV7-2 and TRBJ2-6, with no clear D. Germline V gives CDR1 SGHTA, CDR2 FQGNSA. The CDR3 spans 16 residues. The V end lost 1 base, the J end lost 0 bases, and 7 bases lay between the germline ends. Here the CDR3 reads CASSLESSSGANVLTF. DNA for the CDR3: TGTGCCAGCAGCTTAGAGAGTAGCTCTGGGGCCAACGTCCTGACTTTC.

The chain carries TRBV6-4 and TRBJ1-1; maybe TRBD1 (5 bases). Germline-derived CDR1 and CDR2 are MRHNA and SNTAGT. Trimming removed 5 bases at V and 1 base at J, with 8 bases between. CDR3 length equals 13 residues. The CDR3 loop reads CASSIRENTEAFF. CDR3 bases: TGTGCCAGCAGTATCAGGGAGAACACTGAAGCTTTCTTT.

CDR3 nucleotide sequence: TGTGCCAGCAGAGGAAGCGGGGGGGCCCAGTACTTC. This gives the protein CASRGSGGAQYF. The V call is TRBV2, the J call TRBJ2-5; 10 bases match TRBD2. In germline, CDR1 is SNHLY, CDR2 FYNNEI. CDR3 length equals 12 residues. J gave up 9 bases and V 6 bases, and 4 bases lay outside the gene matches.

CDR3: CASSLVGRGTGGASYEQYF. CDR3 sequence (DNA): TGTGCCAGCAGCTTAGTGGGCAGAGGGACAGGGGGCGCATCCTACGAGCAGTACTTC. The chain couples TRBV7-6 to TRBJ2-7; 12 bases agree with TRBD1. Germline CDR1 SGHVS, CDR2 FNYEAQ. V shed 1 base, J shed 1 base, and the junction held 11 bases outside the gene matches. The CDR3 consists of 19 residues.